Listed below are T cell receptor beta chains from one sample, sequenced in a study of cytotoxic CD8 clonotypes in ibrutinib-treated CLL. Generated by immunoSEQ multiplex PCR, the TCRdb table keeps only in-frame clones and is missing some. Of under 300,000 clones in the sample, 65% to 85% were seen once. The sample was PBMCs, taken at disease progression, from a patient treated with ibrutinib. The source of these receptors is a human donor with chronic lymphocytic leukemia. Each CDR3 is given with its conserved first and last residue. The D gene is left open where the match is weak. Rows give clone size only sometimes, using once, few, many, or a class for an expanded clone.

j_gene,d_gene,abundance,v_gene,CDR3nt,CDR3aa
TRBJ2-1,TRBD2,.,TRBV5-1,TGCGCCAGCAGCGCGCCCGGGGGGCCGGGACTAGCGGGAGTTGAGCAGTTCTTC,CASSAPGGPGLAGVEQFF
TRBJ1-2,TRBD1,.,TRBV27,TGTGCCAGCAGGCTCCGGGACAGGGGTGACTATGGCTACACCTTC,CASRLRDRGDYGYTF
TRBJ1-2,.,.,TRBV29-1,TGCAGCGTTGAAGATTATCGAAGGGGGGTGGTGGTTGACTATGGCTACACCTTC,CSVEDYRRGVVVDYGYTF
TRBJ2-7,TRBD2,.,TRBV28,TGTGCCAGCAGTTCCCCCGGACTAGCGGGAACCTACGAGCAGTACTTC,CASSSPGLAGTYEQYF
TRBJ2-2,.,.,TRBV13,TGTGCCAGCAGCCTCGTCGGGGTCGGCACCGGGGAGCTGTTTTTT,CASSLVGVGTGELFF
TRBJ2-3,.,.,TRBV6-5,TGTGCCAGCAGTACACCCGATACGCAGTATTTT,CASSTPDTQYF
TRBJ2-3,TRBD2,.,TRBV27,TGTGCCAGCAGTTTAGCGGGAGGCGGCACAGATACGCAGTATTTT,CASSLAGGGTDTQYF
TRBJ2-4,TRBD2,.,TRBV2,TGTGCCAGCAGACCTACTAGCGGGGGACAAAACATTCAGTACTTC,CASRPTSGGQNIQYF
TRBJ1-6,.,few,TRBV5-4,TGTGCCAGCAGCTTGGCCGGGCAGTATAATTCACCCCTCCACTTT,CASSLAGQYNSPLHF
TRBJ2-7,.,.,TRBV27,TGTGCCAGCAGTTCGGTCCCGTCCTACGAGCAGTACTTC,CASSSVPSYEQYF
TRBJ2-5,.,.,TRBV7-6,TGTGCCAGCAGCCCGGGGCTGGGGGAGACCCAGTACTTC,CASSPGLGETQYF
TRBJ1-3,.,.,TRBV11-2,TGTGCCAGCAGCCCCACGCGGGCGCGGAACACCATATATTTT,CASSPTRARNTIYF
TRBJ2-2,.,.,TRBV29-1,TGCAGCGTTAGTGGCACCGGGGAGCTGTTTTTT,CSVSGTGELFF
TRBJ2-7,TRBD2,.,TRBV27,TGTGCCTCGAGCGGGGCCCTCTCCTACGAGCAGTACTTC,CASSGALSYEQYF
TRBJ2-7,TRBD1,.,TRBV5-6,TGTGCCAGCAGCGACGCCGGGACAGTAGACTACGAGCAGTACTTC,CASSDAGTVDYEQYF
TRBJ2-7,.,.,TRBV29-1,TGCAGCGTTGAAGACCTAAGGGGGCAGTACTTC,CSVEDLRGQYF
TRBJ2-1,TRBD1,.,TRBV7-9,TGTGCCAGCAGCAGACGGCAGACAGGGGACAATGAGCAGTTCTTC,CASSRRQTGDNEQFF
TRBJ2-5,.,few,TRBV5-1,TGCGCCAGCAGCTTGGGTCGGAGAGAGGCCCAGTACTTC,CASSLGRREAQYF
TRBJ2-7,.,few,TRBV30,TGTGCCTGGAGTGGTCTAGCAGATCACGAGCAGTACTTC,CAWSGLADHEQYF
TRBJ1-2,.,.,TRBV27,TGTGCCAGCAAAAGTGGAAACTATGGCTACACCTTC,CASKSGNYGYTF
TRBJ2-2,.,.,TRBV7-9,TGTGCCAGCAGCTTCGGTGGACAGACCGGGGAGCTGTTTTTT,CASSFGGQTGELFF
TRBJ2-3,.,once,TRBV5-1,TGCGCCAGCAGCTTGTGGTCCCGCACAGATACGCAGTATTTT,CASSLWSRTDTQYF
TRBJ2-6,.,.,TRBV19,TGTGCCAGTAGTGTGCAGGGGTTCTCTGGGGCCAACGTCCTGACTTTC,CASSVQGFSGANVLTF
TRBJ2-7,.,once,TRBV27,TGTGCCAGCAAGGTCTCTACCTATTCCTACGAGCAGTACTTC,CASKVSTYSYEQYF
TRBJ2-7,.,.,TRBV11-2,TGTGCCAGCAGCCCTGAAATCTACGAGCAGTACTTC,CASSPEIYEQYF
TRBJ2-7,TRBD1,once,TRBV6-1,TGTGCCAGCAGTGGAAGGGGGCTATTCGAGCAGTACTTC,CASSGRGLFEQYF
TRBJ2-1,TRBD1,.,TRBV7-8,TGTGCCAGCAGCCTCTTGACAGGGGCCGTTAATGAGCAGTTCTTC,CASSLLTGAVNEQFF
TRBJ2-7,TRBD2,.,TRBV28,TGTGCCAGCTTAGCGGGAGGTGGCTACGAGCAGTACTTC,CASLAGGGYEQYF
TRBJ1-2,TRBD1,.,TRBV2,TGTGCCAGCAGGAACACAGGGGATCCTAACTATGGCTACACCTTC,CASRNTGDPNYGYTF
TRBJ2-7,TRBD1,.,TRBV5-1,TGCGCCAGCAGCTGGTCGACAGGGATGGATTTTCCCGTTTCCTACGAGCAGTACTTC,CASSWSTGMDFPVSYEQYF
TRBJ2-3,TRBD2,.,TRBV27,TGTGCCAGCAGTTTCCTAGCGGGAGGGGCAGATACGCAGTATTTT,CASSFLAGGADTQYF
TRBJ2-7,.,.,TRBV7-2,TGTGCCAGCAGCTTAGCGATTGGGAGGGGGCCCCTAGAGCTCGAGCAGTACTTC,CASSLAIGRGPLELEQYF
TRBJ2-5,.,once,TRBV25-1,TGTGCCAGCAGTGAATATTTCAGTCGGGACTCAACTCAAGAGACCCAGTACTTC,CASSEYFSRDSTQETQYF
TRBJ2-7,TRBD1,.,TRBV19,TGTGCCAGTAGTCCCGGGACAGGGGCCACCTACGAGCAGTACTTC,CASSPGTGATYEQYF
TRBJ1-2,.,.,TRBV29-1,TGCAGCGTTGATATGGGGGGCTCCTACTATGGCTACACCTTC,CSVDMGGSYYGYTF
TRBJ1-1,.,.,TRBV29-1,TGCAGCGTTGGCAGGAACACTGAAGCTTTCTTT,CSVGRNTEAFF
TRBJ2-7,TRBD1,.,TRBV19,TGTGCCAGTAGTTCACTGACAGGGGCCCAGGGGGAGCAGTACTTC,CASSSLTGAQGEQYF
TRBJ1-1,.,.,TRBV6-4,TGTGCCAGCAGTCCCAGTTTGAACACTGAAGCTTTCTTT,CASSPSLNTEAFF
TRBJ1-1,.,once,TRBV5-1,TGCGCCAGCGCGTGGCAGGGAGGGAACACTGAAGCTTTCTTT,CASAWQGGNTEAFF